A single sample is the source of the 4 T cell receptor beta chains below, sequenced in a study of blood T cell repertoires in COVID-19 (dated by TCRdb to the early 2020s). The protocol used for the library was the immunoSEQ multiplex PCR assay. TCRdb stores this immuneACCESS table with in-frame sequences only. Part of the clones is absent; in the studies checked, under half of the shortfall reflects unresolved V genes, and no reason is known for the rest. The sample records about 110,000 clones, 76% of which are singletons. The biggest ten clones account for 6.2% of the sample. The material sequenced was peripheral blood. The receptor source for this set is an elderly man with COVID-19, enrolled during active disease.

This clone was picked up a small number of times. The chain joins TRBV24-1 to TRBJ2-1; tentatively, D is TRBD2 (6 bases). The germline V and J ends were trimmed by 4 bases and 4 bases, with 10 bases remaining between them. The germline gives CDR1 KGHDR, CDR2 SFDVKD. This CDR3 is 14 amino acids long. CDR3 nucleotides: TGTGCCACCAGTGAGGATGGGACTTACAATGAGCAGTTCTTC. It is translated as CATSEDGTYNEQFF.

The chain uses TRBV5-5 and TRBJ2-3; D call uncertain. V shed 4 bases and J shed 5 bases, with 8 bases lying between them. This CDR3 is 12 amino acids long. Germline V gives CDR1 SGHKS, CDR2 YYEKEE (reference sequence). The CDR3 spells CASSRSGDTQYF. Written as DNA, the CDR3 is TGTGCCAGCAGCCGTTCGGGAGATACGCAGTATTTT. Looking up the rest from reference TRBV5-5 and TRBJ2-3 gives the full variable domain: DAGVTQSPTHLIKTRGQQVTLRCSPISGHKSVSWYQQVLGQGPQFIFQYYEKEERGRGNFPDRFSARQFPNYSSELNVNALLLGDSALYLCASSRSGDTQYFGPGTRLTVL.

This clone has just one count. CDR3 region: CASSAHGEGNQPQHF. CDR3 sequence (DNA): TGTGCCAGCAGCGCCCACGGGGAGGGCAATCAGCCCCAGCATTTT. This chain joins TRBV3-1 (or the pseudogene TRBV3-2) and TRBJ1-5; D remains ambiguous. V was shortened by 5 bases and J by 2 bases, with 13 bases between the two germline ends. Germline V lookup: CDR1 LGHDT, CDR2 YNNKEL (reference sequence). The CDR3 is made up of 15 amino acids.

Only a few counts were recorded for this clone. The V call is TRBV7-2, the J call TRBJ2-3; TRBD2 matches at 8 bases. CDR1 SGHTA and CDR2 FQGNSA come from the germline V gene. The CDR3 sequence is 15 residues long. The ends lost 1 base at V and 5 bases at J; junction bases unmatched: 5. The CDR3 DNA reads TGTGCCAGCAGCTTAGACGGGAGGGAAAGAGATACGCAGTATTTT. The encoded protein is CASSLDGRERDTQYF.